This TCR beta chain derives from a study of cytomegalovirus exposure and HLA in healthy donors. Overall study context: Within the Caucasian-associated ancestry cluster were roughly 81% of the roughly 400 genotyped donors.

PCR amplification relied on 60 Vbeta primers (plus 13 Jbeta primers). The protocol was immunoSEQ multiplex PCR, while the TCRdb copy is restricted to in-frame clones and leaves out a portion. The sample carries about 170,000 clones, 82% recorded once. Trimming shortened V by 1 base and J by 3 bases, and 20 bases separated the two germline ends. The CDR3 extends over 18 amino acids. Looked up from germline, CDR1 is SGHTA and CDR2 is FQGNSA. This clone was seen more than once but under ten times. The source of this sequence is a male donor in good health and CMV-seronegative. The sequenced material came from PBMCs. The chain carries TRBV7-2 and TRBJ2-3, with D perhaps TRBD2 (6 bases). The CDR3 coding sequence is TGTGCCAGCAGCTTAGGAATAGCGGCTAGCGTTAGTACAGATACGCAGTATTTT. It translates to CASSLGIAASVSTDTQYF.